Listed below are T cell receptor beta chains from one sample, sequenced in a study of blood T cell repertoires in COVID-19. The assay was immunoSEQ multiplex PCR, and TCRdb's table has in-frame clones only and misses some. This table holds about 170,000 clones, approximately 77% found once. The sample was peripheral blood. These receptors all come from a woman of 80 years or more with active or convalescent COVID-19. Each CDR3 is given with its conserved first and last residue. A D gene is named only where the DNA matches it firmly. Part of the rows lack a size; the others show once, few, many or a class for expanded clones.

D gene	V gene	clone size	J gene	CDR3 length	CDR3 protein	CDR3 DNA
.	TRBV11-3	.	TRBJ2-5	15	CASSLDGRGQETQYF	TGTGCCAGCAGCTTAGATGGAAGGGGACAAGAGACCCAGTACTTC
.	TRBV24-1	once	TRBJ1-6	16	CATSDLRVSYNSPLHF	TGTGCCACCAGTGATTTGCGGGTCAGCTATAATTCACCCCTCCACTTT
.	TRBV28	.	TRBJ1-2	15	CASSQTTGELYGYTF	TGTGCCAGCAGCCAGACGACAGGCGAACTCTATGGCTACACCTTC
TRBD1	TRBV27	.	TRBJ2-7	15	CASSLQGTVSYEQYF	TGTGCCAGCAGTTTACAAGGGACAGTCTCCTACGAGCAGTACTTC
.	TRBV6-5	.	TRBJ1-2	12	CASTWTVGSLTF	TGTGCCAGCACCTGGACAGTAGGATCTTTAACCTTC
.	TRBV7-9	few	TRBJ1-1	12	CASSLRDTEAFF	TGTGCCAGCAGCTTAAGAGACACTGAAGCTTTCTTT
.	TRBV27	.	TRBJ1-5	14	CASSPGQSNQPQHF	TGTGCCAGCAGTCCCGGACAGTCGAATCAGCCCCAGCATTTT
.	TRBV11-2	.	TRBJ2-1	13	CASSWAPNNEQFF	TGTGCCAGCAGTTGGGCCCCCAACAATGAGCAGTTCTTC
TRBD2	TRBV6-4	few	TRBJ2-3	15	CASRTGTSGTYTQYF	TGTGCCAGCAGAACCGGGACTAGCGGGACATATACGCAGTATTTT
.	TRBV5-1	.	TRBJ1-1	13	CASSPVMNTEAFF	TGCGCCAGCAGCCCAGTGATGAACACTGAAGCTTTCTTT
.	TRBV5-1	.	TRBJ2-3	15	CASSPARTSTDTQYF	TGCGCCAGCAGCCCAGCCCGGACAAGCACAGATACGCAGTATTTT
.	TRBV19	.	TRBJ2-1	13	CASSKTGRDEQFF	TGTGCCAGTAGCAAAACAGGGAGAGATGAGCAGTTCTTC
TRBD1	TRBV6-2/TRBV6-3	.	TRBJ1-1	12	CASSHRGTEAFF	TGTGCCAGCAGTCACAGGGGAACTGAAGCTTTCTTT
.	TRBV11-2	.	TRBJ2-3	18	CASSLGRTSRPSTDTQYF	TGTGCCAGCAGCTTAGGAAGAACTAGCCGACCTAGCACAGATACGCAGTATTTT
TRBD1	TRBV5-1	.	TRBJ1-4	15	CASSLSGTGDEKLFF	TGCGCCAGCAGCTTGTCAGGGACAGGGGACGAAAAACTGTTTTTT
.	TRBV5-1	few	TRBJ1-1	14	CASSLASRNTEAFF	TGCGCCAGCAGCTTGGCCTCCAGGAACACTGAAGCTTTCTTT
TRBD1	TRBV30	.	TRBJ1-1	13	CALKTGANTEAFF	TGTGCCTTAAAGACAGGGGCGAACACTGAAGCTTTCTTT
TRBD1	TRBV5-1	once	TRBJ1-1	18	CASSSSPRTGFGGTEAFF	TGCGCCAGCAGCTCGTCCCCGCGGACAGGGTTCGGTGGGACTGAAGCTTTCTTT
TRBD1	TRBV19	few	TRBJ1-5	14	CASSLTGGSQPQHF	TGTGCCAGTAGCCTGACAGGGGGCAGTCAGCCCCAGCATTTT
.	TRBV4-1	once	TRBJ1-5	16	CASSPGLAILNQPQHF	TGCGCCAGCAGCCCGGGACTCGCGATCTTAAATCAGCCCCAGCATTTT
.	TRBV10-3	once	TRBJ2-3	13	CAISVTIPDTQYF	TGTGCCATCAGTGTGACTATCCCAGATACGCAGTATTTT
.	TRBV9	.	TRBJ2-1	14	CASSVGGEDNEQFF	TGTGCCAGCAGCGTAGGGGGGGAAGACAATGAGCAGTTCTTC
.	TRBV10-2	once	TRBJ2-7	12	CASSGSRNEQYF	TGCGCCAGCAGCGGGAGCCGGAACGAGCAGTACTTC
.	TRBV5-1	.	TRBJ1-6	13	CASSSAGDKLLHF	TGCGCCAGCAGCTCCGCGGGAGATAAACTCCTCCACTTT
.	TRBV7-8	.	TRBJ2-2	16	CASSPRTLSNTGELFF	TGTGCCAGCAGCCCGAGGACACTGTCGAACACCGGGGAGCTGTTTTTT
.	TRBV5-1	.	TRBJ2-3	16	CASSLEGGWSTDTQYF	TGCGCCAGCAGCTTGGAAGGGGGTTGGAGCACAGATACGCAGTATTTT
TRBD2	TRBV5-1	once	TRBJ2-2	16	CASSSQTSGNTGELFF	TGCGCCAGCAGCTCGCAGACTAGCGGAAACACCGGGGAGCTGTTTTTT
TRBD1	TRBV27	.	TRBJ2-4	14	CASSMQGQGIIQYF	TGTGCCAGCTCTATGCAGGGACAGGGCATCATTCAGTACTTC
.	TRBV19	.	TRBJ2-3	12	CASSFLTDTQYF	TGTGCCAGTAGTTTTCTGACAGATACGCAGTATTTT